The 27 T cell receptor beta chains presented below share a single source sample, sequenced in a study of cytomegalovirus exposure and HLA in healthy donors. Profiling relied on immunoSEQ multiplex PCR, and the TCRdb table lists in-frame clones only, not all of them. This sample carries about 150,000 clones, 90% of them seen once, and the ten largest clones take around 5.9%. Sequences were obtained from PBMCs. Receptor source: a woman between 25 and 40 years old in good health and CMV-seropositive.

The chain couples TRBV2 to TRBJ1-5; D not resolved. Germline V gene data show CDR1 as SNHLY and CDR2 as FYNNEI. Between the trimmed V and J ends, which lost 8 bases and 0 bases, there was a span of 8 bases. The CDR3 is 13 amino acids. The CDR3 sequence is CASGRNSNQPQHF. In DNA, the CDR3 is TGTGCCAGCGGCAGAAATAGCAATCAGCCCCAGCATTTT.

The V gene is TRBV5-5, the J gene TRBJ2-4; 8 nucleotides line up with TRBD1. Trimming cost V 5 bases and J 6 bases; bases outside gene matches: 13. This CDR3 is 16 amino acids long. The V gene's germline CDR1 is SGHKS and CDR2 YYEKEE (reference sequence). The CDR3 reads CASRLSPGGEGNIQYF. The CDR3 DNA sequence: TGTGCCAGCAGGCTTTCTCCAGGGGGCGAAGGAAACATTCAGTACTTC.

The chain is built from TRBV2 and TRBJ1-5, with 8 bases lining up with TRBD1. Germline CDR1 SNHLY, CDR2 FYNNEI. The length of the CDR3 is 15 residues. Trimming cost V 4 bases and J 5 bases; bases outside gene matches: 7. The CDR3: CASSGADREDQPQHF. The CDR3 DNA reads TGTGCCAGCAGTGGCGCGGACAGGGAGGATCAGCCCCAGCATTTT. The full variable domain, its missing parts supplied by reference TRBV2 and TRBJ1-5, is EPEVTQTPSHQVTQMGQEVILRCVPISNHLYFYWYRQILGQKVEFLVSFYNNEISEKSEIFDDQFSVERPDGSNFTLKIRSTKLEDSAMYFCASSGADREDQPQHFGDGTRLSIL.

The gene calls are TRBV7-8 and TRBJ2-7; 7 nucleotides line up with TRBD2. After removal of 0 bases from V and 3 bases from J, the junction contained 2 bases not matched to a gene. The CDR3 totals 14 residues. Germline loops: CDR1 SGHVS, CDR2 FQNEAQ. The CDR3 DNA reads as TGTGCCAGCAGCTTAGCGGGAGGGTACTACGAGCAGTACTTC. This sequence encodes CASSLAGGYYEQYF.

The chain recombines TRBV2 with TRBJ2-7; TRBD1 aligns across 7 bases. The germline CDR1 and CDR2 sequences are SNHLY and FYNNEI. The CDR3 runs to 14 residues. The J segment lost 2 bases and the V segment lost 5 bases, leaving 6 bases of the junction unmatched. CDR3 coding DNA: TGTGCCAGCAGTTTACAGGGGCCAGCCTACGAGCAGTACTTC. Translation: CASSLQGPAYEQYF.

This sequence joins TRBV5-4 and TRBJ2-2; TRBD1 aligns across 8 bases. V lost 4 bases, J lost 6 bases, and 5 bases stayed unmatched. CDR3 size: 14 residues. Germline CDR1 reads SGHNT; CDR2 reads YYREEE (reference sequence). CDR3 sequence: CASSPGQASGELFF. CDR3 nucleotides: TGTGCCAGCAGCCCGGGACAGGCCTCCGGGGAGCTGTTTTTT.

This clone was detected only once. The chain joins TRBV5-4 to TRBJ2-2, with TRBD1 identical over 7 bases. CDR3 size: 16 residues. With V trimmed by 4 bases and J by 6 bases, 12 bases remained unmatched. The germline gives CDR1 SGHNT, CDR2 YYREEE (reference sequence). The CDR3 DNA is TGTGCCAGCAGCCCCCGGAACAGGGGAACGGCCGGGGAGCTGTTTTTT. Its translation: CASSPRNRGTAGELFF.

The V and J genes are TRBV4-1 and TRBJ2-3; D is perhaps TRBD1 (6 bases). CDR1 is MGHRA and CDR2 is YSYEKL in the germline V gene. The CDR3 is 16 residues long. Trimming left V 3 bases short and J 1 base short, with 14 bases between. CDR3 bases: TGCGCCAGCAGCCAGGCGCGACAGGCTCGCACAGATACGCAGTATTTT. Translation: CASSQARQARTDTQYF.

V gene TRBV29-1 combines with J gene TRBJ2-7; D not certain. The germline V and J ends were trimmed by 5 bases and 4 bases, with 15 bases remaining between them. CDR3 length equals 13 residues. Germline V gives CDR1 SQVTM, CDR2 ANQGSEA. The DNA for the CDR3 is TGCAGCGTTCAGGCGCCGGCTCGATACGAGCAGTACTTC. Translated, it gives CSVQAPARYEQYF.

V is TRBV20-1 and J is TRBJ2-7; D perhaps matches TRBD2 (5 bases). V was shortened by 6 bases and J by 3 bases, with 9 bases between the two germline ends. Germline V gives CDR1 DFQATT, CDR2 SNEGSKA (reference sequence). There are 11 residues in the CDR3. The CDR3 sequence: CSAPDYYEQYF. In nucleotides, the CDR3 is TGCAGTGCCCCAGACTACTACGAGCAGTACTTC.

This sequence joins TRBV2 and TRBJ2-3, with a possible D match to TRBD2 (5 bases). The V and J ends lost 1 base and 5 bases respectively, with 10 bases between them. The length of the CDR3 is 14 residues. Looked up from germline, CDR1 is SNHLY and CDR2 is FYNNEI. The CDR3 spells CASSEGLAGDTQYF. CDR3 coding DNA: TGTGCCAGCAGTGAAGGGCTAGCTGGAGATACGCAGTATTTT.

This chain joins TRBV11-2 and TRBJ2-7; D is uncertain. The CDR3 length is 10 residues. V was shortened by 5 bases and J by 4 bases, with 3 bases between the two germline ends. CDR1 and CDR2 (germline): SGHAT, FQNNGV. The CDR3 is CASSQYEQYF. The CDR3 nucleotides are TGTGCCAGCAGCCAGTACGAGCAGTACTTC.

This clone has only one observation. The chain links TRBV5-1 to TRBJ2-7; a possible D gene is TRBD1 (5 bases). CDR1 SGHRS and CDR2 YFSETQ come from the germline V gene. Trimming pared 0 bases from V and 4 bases from J, leaving 11 bases between. The CDR3 is 14 amino acids. The CDR3 DNA reads as TGCGCCAGCAGCTTGGCCCTCAGGGCTTACGAGCAGTACTTC. It translates to CASSLALRAYEQYF.

The genes are TRBV7-8 and TRBJ2-5; D is unresolved. Germline V lookup: CDR1 SGHVS, CDR2 FQNEAQ. The V end was cut by 7 bases, the J end by 5 bases, with 11 bases between. CDR3 length: 12 amino acids. The CDR3 DNA follows: TGTGCCAGCACTCGAACATTGGAGACCCAGTACTTC. Residues: CASTRTLETQYF.

This chain uses TRBV7-9 with TRBJ2-2; 8 bases are shared with TRBD1. V lost 6 bases and J lost 1; bases outside the gene matches: 7. Germline V gene data show CDR1 as SEHNR and CDR2 as FQNEAQ (reference sequence). This CDR3 is 16 amino acids long. DNA for the CDR3: TGTGCCAGCAGGTCCGCCGGGACAGGGAACACCGGGGAGCTGTTTTTT. It translates to CASRSAGTGNTGELFF.

The genes are TRBV6-6 and TRBJ2-7; tentative D call: TRBD2 (5 bases). The CDR3 length is 12 residues. Germline V gene lookup returns CDR1 MNHNY and CDR2 SVGAGI (reference sequence). Trimming shortened V by 2 bases and J by 4 bases, and 6 bases separated the two germline ends. The CDR3 loop is CASSYEGYEQYF. The CDR3 region has the DNA TGTGCCAGCAGTTACGAGGGATACGAGCAGTACTTC.

This clone came up once. The genes are TRBV28 and TRBJ2-7; tentative D call: TRBD2 (6 bases). The CDR3 runs to 14 residues. Germline V lookup: CDR1 MDHEN, CDR2 SYDVKM. V was cut by 7 bases and J by 0 bases, with 13 bases left in between. CDR3 residues: CASIPAGSSYEQYF. The CDR3 bases are TGTGCCAGCATCCCCGCGGGGAGCTCCTACGAGCAGTACTTC.

CDR3 DNA sequence: TGTGCCAGTAGTGCAGGACAGGCCATCTACGAGCAGTACTTC. Its protein product is CASSAGQAIYEQYF. This chain uses TRBV19 with TRBJ2-7, with TRBD1 identical over 7 bases. CDR3 size: 14 residues. V shed 5 bases, J shed 3 bases, and the junction held 7 bases outside the gene matches. Germline CDR1 reads LNHDA; CDR2 reads SQIVND (reference sequence).

This chain uses TRBV28 with TRBJ1-3; no firm D call. CDR1 and CDR2 from the germline V gene are MDHEN and SYDVKM. The CDR3 extends over 13 amino acids. V was cut by 0 bases and J by 10 bases, with 10 bases left in between. Written as DNA, the CDR3 is TGTGCCAGCAGTTTATGGGAGGGTAGGACCATATATTTT. This encodes CASSLWEGRTIYF.

This chain joins TRBV5-4 and TRBJ2-7; 7 bases align to TRBD1. V lost 2 bases and J lost 0; bases outside the gene matches: 5. From germline, CDR1 is SGHNT and CDR2 YYREEE (reference sequence). The CDR3 spans 15 residues. This chain's CDR3 is CASSFGRGSSYEQYF. In DNA, the CDR3 is TGTGCCAGCAGCTTTGGCAGGGGGAGCTCCTACGAGCAGTACTTC.

The rearrangement uses TRBV5-1 and TRBJ2-6, with D possibly TRBD2 on 7 matching bases. Germline V gene lookup returns CDR1 SGHRS and CDR2 YFSETQ. Deletions cut 0 bases from V and 0 bases from J, with 19 bases between. There are 20 residues in the CDR3. CDR3 loop: CASSLDGQGRDFSGANVLTF. In DNA form, the CDR3 reads TGCGCCAGCAGCTTGGATGGCCAGGGGAGGGACTTCTCTGGGGCCAACGTCCTGACTTTC. Combining the CDR3 with reference TRBV5-1 and TRBJ2-6 gives the whole variable domain KAGVTQTPRYLIKTRGQQVTLSCSPISGHRSVSWYQQTPGQGLQFLFEYFSETQRNKGNFPGRFSGRQFSNSRSEMNVSTLELGDSALYLCASSLDGQGRDFSGANVLTFGAGSRLTVL.

The CDR3 DNA follows: TGTGCCAGCAGCTTTATCTTAGCAGGGCGGGGGGAGACCCAGTACTTC. Translating gives CASSFILAGRGETQYF. The chain is built from TRBV5-5 and TRBJ2-5; 7 nucleotides agree with TRBD2. Germline CDR1 SGHKS, CDR2 YYEKEE (reference sequence). The CDR3 is 16 residues long. The V segment lost 2 bases and the J segment 5 bases; nucleotides outside the gene matches: 12.

This chain links TRBV28 with TRBJ1-1; possibly TRBD1 for D (6 bases). V lost 6 bases to trimming and J lost 3 bases, with 11 bases between them. This CDR3 is built from 13 residues. Germline V CDR1 and CDR2: MDHEN, SYDVKM. Written as DNA, the CDR3 is TGTGCCAGCAGCCCAGGGGACCACACTGAAGCTTTCTTT. It codes for CASSPGDHTEAFF.

The chain links TRBV5-6 to TRBJ2-7, with 7 bases identical to TRBD1. CDR3 size: 13 residues. Germline CDR1 reads SGHDT; CDR2 reads YYEEEE. The V gene end was trimmed by 0 bases and the J gene end by 7 bases; junction bases not matched to a gene: 4. The CDR3 is CASSLEGRGEQYF. In DNA, the CDR3 is TGTGCCAGCAGCTTGGAGGGCAGGGGGGAGCAGTACTTC.

The chain joins TRBV18 to TRBJ2-3, with a weak D call TRBD1 (5 bases). This CDR3 is built from 12 residues. The V gene lost 5 bases and the J gene lost 5 bases, with 8 bases spanning the gap. From germline, CDR1 is KGHSH and CDR2 LQKENI. The CDR3 here is CASSLQGDTQYF. The CDR3 region has the DNA TGTGCCAGCTCATTGCAGGGAGATACGCAGTATTTT.

The chain couples TRBV4-1 to TRBJ2-1; 7 bases are shared with TRBD2. The germline gives CDR1 MGHRA, CDR2 YSYEKL. This CDR3 has 16 residues. V was clipped by 1 base and J by 2 bases; unmatched bases: 5. The CDR3 reads CASSQGWGLTYNEQFF. CDR3 nucleotide sequence: TGCGCCAGCAGCCAAGGGTGGGGACTAACCTACAATGAGCAGTTCTTC.

This clone was observed once. J is TRBJ2-1 and V is TRBV2; TRBD1 is a possible D gene (6 bases). The CDR3 loop spans 13 amino acids. Germline CDR1 is SNHLY and CDR2 is FYNNEI. Deletions cut 7 bases from V and 0 bases from J, with 7 bases between. The CDR3 DNA is TGTGCCAGCAAGGACAGCTCCTACAATGAGCAGTTCTTC. Translating gives CASKDSSYNEQFF.